This T cell receptor beta chain was retrieved from a study of blood T cell repertoires in COVID-19. As for the study in general: Sources were T cells, B-cell-depleted T cells, or PBMCs; the material itself was cDNA or gDNA.

V lost 6 bases and J lost 5; bases outside the gene matches: 10. In germline, CDR1 is SNHLY, CDR2 FYNNEI. CDR3 size: 14 residues. The method was immunoSEQ multiplex PCR; TCRdb's version includes in-frame clones alone and lacks a portion of them. The sample has roughly 200,000 clones; roughly 83% are singletons. This study enrolled people aged about 18 to 100 from roughly 24 US geographic areas. This TCR was sampled from a woman in her thirties who had recovered from COVID-19. The chain links TRBV2 to TRBJ2-7, with 7 bases identical to TRBD1. Specimen: PBMCs or T cells enriched from blood (not recorded which). CDR3 amino acids: CASRTGARLDEQYF. The CDR3 DNA reads as TGTGCCAGCAGAACAGGGGCCCGCTTGGACGAGCAGTACTTC.